Shown below are 27 T cell receptor beta chains from a single sample sequenced in a study of T cells after posttransplantation cyclophosphamide. Only in-frame clones appear in the TCRdb table, and some are missing; sequencing was by immunoSEQ multiplex PCR. The specimen has approximately 34,000 clones, none found just once. Specimen: PBMCs. Receptor source: a woman in her forties or fifties in good health and a related stem cell transplant donor.

This clone was picked up many times. The chain employs TRBV11-2 and TRBJ2-7, with 13 bases identical to TRBD2. The CDR3 has 16 amino acids. Germline V gives CDR1 SGHAT, CDR2 FQNNGV. J gave up 3 bases and V 4 bases, and 6 bases lay outside the gene matches. The CDR3 sequence is CASSWGTSGTLYEQYF. The DNA of the CDR3 is TGTGCCAGCAGCTGGGGGACTAGCGGGACCCTCTACGAGCAGTACTTC.

V usage is TRBV30 and J usage is TRBJ2-1, with TRBD1 matching 10 bases. The CDR3 is made up of 14 amino acids. With 2 bases clipped from V and 5 bases from J, the junction kept 3 bases outside the gene matches. Per the germline V gene, CDR1 is GTSNPN and CDR2 is SVGIG (reference sequence). CDR3: CAWSLGTGDNEQFF. CDR3 DNA: TGTGCCTGGAGTCTCGGGACAGGGGACAATGAGCAGTTCTTC.

This clone was observed many times. This chain links TRBV27 with TRBJ1-2; possibly TRBD1 for D (5 bases). The V gene's germline CDR1 is MNHEY and CDR2 SMNVEV (reference sequence). The CDR3 is made up of 15 amino acids. The V and J ends lost 2 bases and 8 bases respectively, with 18 bases between them. The CDR3 region has the DNA TGTGCCAGCAGTTTACAGGGAATCAATCAGGAGGGCTACACCTTC. Residues: CASSLQGINQEGYTF.

This clone was observed at least ten times. The V call is TRBV27, the J call TRBJ2-1, with D possibly matching TRBD1 (6 bases). The V and J ends lost 5 bases and 7 bases respectively, with 12 bases between them. Germline-derived CDR1 and CDR2 are MNHEY and SMNVEV (reference sequence). There are 13 residues in the CDR3. The DNA for the CDR3 is TGTGCCAGCAGTCCTTACAGGGCGAATGAGCAGTTCTTC. Translated, it gives CASSPYRANEQFF.

This clone appeared many times. The gene calls are TRBV12-3 or TRBV12-4 and TRBJ2-2; 7 bases fit TRBD2. CDR3 length equals 16 residues. V trimming: 0 bases; J trimming: 4 bases; junction bases outside the gene matches: 5. The CDR3, as DNA: TGTGCCAGCAGTTTAGCGGGGGGGAGTGGCACCGGGGAGCTGTTTTTT. This encodes CASSLAGGSGTGELFF.

This clone has only a few counts. The chain has TRBV9 and TRBJ2-7; 8 bases fit TRBD2. The CDR3 has 13 residues. V lost 4 bases and J lost 5; bases outside the gene matches: 5. Per the germline V gene, CDR1 is SGDLS and CDR2 is YYNGEE. CDR3 sequence reads: CASSLGLAHEQYF. For the CDR3, the DNA is TGTGCCAGCAGCCTAGGACTAGCCCACGAGCAGTACTTC.

This clone has only a few counts. The rearrangement joins TRBV18 to TRBJ1-5; 10 bases are shared with TRBD1. V gave up 8 bases and J gave up 6 bases; unmatched junction bases: 4. Germline V gives CDR1 KGHSH, CDR2 LQKENI. The CDR3 runs to 13 residues. The DNA of the CDR3 is TGTGCCAGCGGCGGGACAGGGGTTCAGCCCCAGCATTTT. This encodes CASGGTGVQPQHF.

In this sample, this clone turned up many times. The J gene is TRBJ1-1, the V gene TRBV28; the D is unclear. The CDR3 length is 15 residues. The V gene's germline CDR1 is MDHEN and CDR2 SYDVKM. V lost 8 bases and J lost 0, with 16 bases in between. CDR3 sequence reads: CASFGSRSVNTEAFF. CDR3 nucleotide sequence: TGTGCCAGCTTTGGGTCCCGGAGCGTGAACACTGAAGCTTTCTTT.

The sample holds a few counts of this clone. The chain has TRBV9 and TRBJ2-3; 7 bases agree with TRBD2. CDR1 SGDLS and CDR2 YYNGEE come from the germline V gene. The CDR3 contains 18 residues. J gave up 0 bases and V 0 bases, and 10 bases lay outside the gene matches. The CDR3 region is CASSVGSSGVASTDTQYF. CDR3 bases: TGTGCCAGCAGCGTAGGATCTAGCGGAGTGGCTAGCACAGATACGCAGTATTTT.

The sample holds a few counts of this clone. The V and J genes are TRBV30 and TRBJ2-5; D remains ambiguous. CDR1 and CDR2 (germline): GTSNPN, SVGIG (reference sequence). CDR3 length equals 13 residues. Trimming took 3 bases from V and 2 from J, leaving 10 bases between them. The CDR3 sequence: CAWSVLLQETQYF. CDR3 bases: TGTGCCTGGAGCGTCCTGTTGCAAGAGACCCAGTACTTC.

This clone showed up many times. The chain uses TRBV19 and TRBJ2-1; 13 bases align to TRBD2. The CDR3 totals 15 residues. Trimming at V came to 5 bases and at J to 8 bases, leaving 6 bases not matched to a gene. The germline V gene has CDR1 LNHDA and CDR2 SQIVND (reference sequence). The CDR3 protein is CASSPGLAGVYEQFF. The CDR3 nucleotides are TGTGCCAGTAGTCCCGGACTAGCGGGAGTATATGAGCAGTTCTTC.

This clone has a handful of counts. V and J are TRBV25-1 and TRBJ2-5, with 11 bases fitting TRBD2. The CDR3 contains 18 residues. The J segment lost 5 bases and the V segment lost 3 bases, leaving 14 bases of the junction unmatched. CDR1 and CDR2 from the germline V gene are MGHDK and SYGVNS. The CDR3 DNA reads TGTGCCAGCAGTGATCAACTAGCGGGAGATCTGGTAGGGGAGACCCAGTACTTC. It translates to CASSDQLAGDLVGETQYF.

This clone occurred many times. V gene TRBV7-9 combines with J gene TRBJ2-7; D is undetermined. The V gene lost 1 base and the J gene lost 3 bases, with 10 bases spanning the gap. The CDR3 spans 14 residues. CDR1 is SEHNR and CDR2 is FQNEAQ in the germline V gene (reference sequence). The CDR3 here is CASSLVGRYYEQYF. Here the CDR3 DNA reads TGTGCCAGCAGCTTAGTGGGCAGGTACTACGAGCAGTACTTC.

This clone was counted a few times. This chain links TRBV29-1 with TRBJ1-2, with D unresolved. CDR3 size: 11 residues. From germline, CDR1 is SQVTM and CDR2 ANQGSEA. The ends were cut back, 7 bases at V and 6 bases at J, with 12 bases in the middle. DNA of the CDR3: TGCAGCGCCACCCACTATGATGGCTACACCTTC. This sequence encodes CSATHYDGYTF.

This clone occurred many times. The chain joins TRBV6-1 to TRBJ2-7; a possible D gene is TRBD2 (7 bases). The CDR3 contains 17 residues. The V gene's germline CDR1 is MNHNS and CDR2 SASEGT. Trimming pared 0 bases from V and 3 bases from J, leaving 18 bases between. CDR3 residues: CASSEAAGDYSHYEQYF. The CDR3 nucleotides read TGTGCCAGCAGTGAAGCGGCAGGGGACTACTCCCACTACGAGCAGTACTTC.

J is TRBJ2-5 and V is TRBV29-1, with unresolved D. The CDR3 is 12 amino acids. Germline assignment: CDR1 SQVTM and CDR2 ANQGSEA. V lost 4 bases to trimming and J lost 5 bases, with 11 bases between them. The CDR3 is CSVAKGEETQYF. The CDR3 DNA reads as TGCAGCGTTGCGAAGGGTGAGGAGACCCAGTACTTC.

This clone was recorded at least ten times. The V and J genes are TRBV5-1 and TRBJ1-2; D ambiguous. This CDR3 is 13 amino acids long. Between the trimmed V and J ends, which lost 3 bases and 3 bases, there was a span of 9 bases. The germline CDR1 and CDR2 sequences are SGHRS and YFSETQ. The CDR3 loop reads CASSSTGDYGYTF. CDR3 sequence (DNA): TGCGCCAGCAGCTCCACCGGGGACTATGGCTACACCTTC.

This clone was found many times. The chain couples TRBV5-6 to TRBJ2-5; D is unclear. V lost 4 bases, J lost 3 bases, and 4 bases lay in between. CDR3 size: 11 residues. Germline values: CDR1 SGHDT, CDR2 YYEEEE. DNA for the CDR3: TGTGCCAGCAGCCTAGAAGAGACCCAGTACTTC. It encodes CASSLEETQYF.

This clone has ten or more counts. The CDR3 carries no conserved terminal phenylalanine or tryptophan, so it likely arises from a read error. The DNA is left out, because the CDR3 cannot be placed on it with certainty; the CDR3 is given as TCRdb lists it. The V call is TRBV5-6, the J call TRBJ2-4; TRBD1 is the table's D call, not checked against the DNA. The CDR3 sequence runs 13 residues, both termini included. CDR1 SGHDT and CDR2 YYEEEE come from the germline V gene. This chain's CDR3 is CASSLGFGTGGHV.

Ten or more counts support this clone. The chain joins TRBV4-2 to TRBJ1-2; D call uncertain. This CDR3 contains 16 residues. The ends were cut back, 4 bases at V and 0 bases at J, with 15 bases in the middle. Germline-derived CDR1 and CDR2 are LGHNA and YNFKEQ. CDR3 nucleotides: TGTGCCAGCAGCCCTTCTGGGCCAGGAGCTAACTATGGCTACACCTTC. Protein product: CASSPSGPGANYGYTF.

This clone was found many times. The chain has TRBV5-6 and TRBJ1-3; 9 positions agree with TRBD1. The CDR3 has 16 residues. V lost 4 bases and J lost 3; bases outside the gene matches: 8. The germline V gene encodes CDR1 SGHDT and CDR2 YYEEEE. CDR3 sequence: CASSPGDREDGNTIYF. In DNA form, the CDR3 reads TGTGCCAGCAGCCCGGGGGACAGGGAGGATGGAAACACCATATATTTT.

This clone has more than one count but fewer than ten. The V and J genes are TRBV30 and TRBJ1-2; 8 positions match TRBD1. CDR3 length equals 13 residues. Trimming cost V 3 bases and J 7 bases; bases outside gene matches: 7. The germline V gene has CDR1 GTSNPN and CDR2 SVGIG (reference sequence). The DNA for the CDR3 is TGTGCCTGGAGGACGACAGGGGACGGTGGCTACACCTTC. Its protein is CAWRTTGDGGYTF.

This clone has a count of ten or more. CDR3 loop: CATSPRQGSYEQYF. CDR3 nucleotide sequence: TGTGCCACCAGCCCACGACAGGGCTCCTACGAGCAGTACTTC. This sequence joins TRBV15 and TRBJ2-7; 7 positions match TRBD1. The germline CDR1 and CDR2 sequences are LNHNV and YYDKDF (reference sequence). The CDR3 is 14 residues long. J was trimmed by 0 bases and V by 5 bases; bases with no gene match: 4.

This clone was seen many times. Other nucleotide sequences in the sample specify the same CDR3. Written as DNA, the CDR3 is TGTGCCAGCAGCGTAGCCGGGAATCAGCCCCAGCATTTT. This encodes CASSVAGNQPQHF. The chain joins TRBV9 to TRBJ1-5; no firm D call. The CDR3 sequence is 13 residues long. The germline V gene encodes CDR1 SGDLS and CDR2 YYNGEE. V was pared by 0 bases and J by 4 bases, with 5 bases between.

This clone was seen only a few times. The DNA for the CDR3 is TGTGCCAGCAGTTGGGGGGGGACTGTGCAGTTCTTC. Translating gives CASSWGGTVQFF. The V gene is TRBV11-3, the J gene TRBJ2-1, with 7 bases lining up with TRBD2. CDR3 length equals 12 residues. V was pared by 6 bases and J by 12 bases, with 8 bases of the junction left unmatched. CDR1 and CDR2 from the germline V gene are SGHNT and YENEEA.

This clone was seen ten or more times. The chain links TRBV10-3 to TRBJ1-2, with TRBD1 matching 10 bases. CDR1 is ENHRY, CDR2 SYGVKD, per germline. The CDR3 totals 13 residues. J gave up 8 bases and V 6 bases, and 6 bases lay outside the gene matches. The CDR3 DNA reads TGTGCCATCAGCGCGACAGGGGGCCTCGGCTACACCTTC. Protein sequence: CAISATGGLGYTF.

Ten or more counts support this clone. The J gene is TRBJ1-4, the V gene TRBV28, with 8 bases aligning to TRBD1. V lost 6 bases and J lost 7; bases outside the gene matches: 4. The CDR3 totals 13 residues. CDR1 and CDR2 from the germline V gene are MDHEN and SYDVKM. The CDR3 sequence is CASRDRAGEKLFF. The CDR3, as DNA: TGTGCCAGCAGGGACAGGGCGGGTGAAAAACTGTTTTTT.